Below, 23 T cell receptor beta chains from the same sample are listed, as sequenced in a study of OX40 agonist ivuxolimab in advanced cancers. TCRdb's table, derived via immunoSEQ multiplex PCR, lists solely in-frame clones and lacks some. The sample has approximately 51,000 clones, around 77% seen once. The sample consisted of CD4+ or CD8+ T cells sorted from blood, taken in a trial of the OX40 agonist ivuxolimab. The receptors come from an adult with an advanced solid tumor such as melanoma, head and neck, liver or kidney cancer.

A few counts support this clone. V is TRBV7-8 and J is TRBJ1-1; D remains unclear. Germline CDR1 is SGHVS and CDR2 is FQNEAQ. Trimming shortened V by 0 bases and J by 1 base, and 12 bases separated the two germline ends. The CDR3 is 16 amino acids. This CDR3 reads CASSLALRGGNTEAFF. CDR3 sequence (DNA): TGTGCCAGCAGCTTAGCGCTCCGGGGAGGGAACACTGAAGCTTTCTTT.

The chain joins TRBV7-2 to TRBJ1-2, with a tentative D call TRBD1 (6 bases). Germline CDR1 reads SGHTA; CDR2 reads FQGNSA. Trimming stripped 3 bases from V and 5 bases from J, with 10 bases between. CDR3 length equals 13 residues. The CDR3 protein is CASSFRQAYGYTF. The CDR3 bases are TGTGCCAGCAGCTTTAGACAGGCGTATGGCTACACCTTC.

The J gene is TRBJ2-3, the V gene TRBV19; no reliable D call. Trimming removed 3 bases from V and 2 bases from J, with 9 bases in between. The CDR3 spans 14 residues. Per the germline V gene, CDR1 is LNHDA and CDR2 is SQIVND (reference sequence). The CDR3 DNA reads as TGTGCCAGTAGTATCTCCGGATACACAGATACGCAGTATTTT. Translated, it gives CASSISGYTDTQYF.

CDR3 sequence: CATQREGKDTQYF. The DNA of the CDR3 is TGTGCCACTCAGCGGGAGGGCAAAGATACGCAGTATTTT. The chain recombines TRBV2 with TRBJ2-3, with 10 nucleotides matching TRBD2. The V segment lost 10 bases and the J segment 5 bases; nucleotides outside the gene matches: 6. Germline values: CDR1 SNHLY, CDR2 FYNNEI. This CDR3 spans 13 amino acids.

This sequence joins TRBV6-1 and TRBJ1-4; possibly TRBD1 for D (5 bases). Germline-derived CDR1 and CDR2 are MNHNS and SASEGT. This CDR3 region has 14 residues. Trimming stripped 1 base from V and 4 bases from J, with 7 bases between. CDR3 nucleotide sequence: TGTGCCAGCAGTGAAGGGACACTTAATGAAAAACTGTTTTTT. Protein sequence: CASSEGTLNEKLFF.

The J gene is TRBJ2-7, the V gene TRBV27; maybe TRBD2 (5 bases). The CDR3 runs to 13 residues. Trimming took 5 bases from V and 0 from J, leaving 8 bases between them. Germline lookup yields CDR1 MNHEY and CDR2 SMNVEV (reference sequence). The chain's CDR3 is CASSPAVSYEQYF. In nucleotides, the CDR3 is TGTGCCAGCAGTCCAGCGGTCTCCTACGAGCAGTACTTC.

The chain has TRBV6-6 and TRBJ2-6; D not resolved. The CDR3 is 15 residues long. The germline gives CDR1 MNHNY, CDR2 SVGAGI (reference sequence). The V end lost 0 bases, the J end lost 2 bases, and 5 bases lay between the germline ends. In nucleotides, the CDR3 is TGTGCCAGCAGTTACTCGGCGACTGGGGCCAACGTCCTGACTTTC. Translating gives CASSYSATGANVLTF.

V and J are TRBV11-1 and TRBJ2-2; no clear D. The germline gives CDR1 SGHAT, CDR2 FQDESV (reference sequence). The CDR3 is 13 residues long. The germline V and J ends were trimmed by 2 bases and 4 bases, with 5 bases remaining between them. CDR3 loop: CASSLRSTGELFF. The CDR3 DNA is TGTGCCAGCAGCTTACGATCCACCGGGGAGCTGTTTTTT.

The chain carries TRBV7-8 and TRBJ2-1, with 8 bases aligning to TRBD2. The junction had 9 bases not matched to a gene; V was cut back by 5 bases and J by 3 bases. The CDR3 loop spans 16 amino acids. Germline CDR1 reads SGHVS; CDR2 reads FQNEAQ. The CDR3 loop reads CASSPRSGRLYNEQFF. The CDR3 coding sequence is TGTGCCAGCAGCCCCCGAAGCGGGAGACTCTACAATGAGCAGTTCTTC.

The rearrangement joins TRBV28 to TRBJ1-2; D is unresolved. The CDR3 length is 11 residues. V lost 6 bases, J lost 7 bases, and 9 bases lay in between. CDR1 MDHEN and CDR2 SYDVKM come from the germline V gene. The CDR3 bases are TGTGCCAGCAGCGGCCCCGCTGGCTACACCTTC. Translating it yields CASSGPAGYTF.

The chain recombines TRBV6-1 with TRBJ2-3; maybe TRBD2 (6 bases). With 4 bases removed from V and 5 bases from J, the gap between germline ends came to 22 bases. Germline V gene data show CDR1 as MNHNS and CDR2 as SASEGT. This CDR3 comprises 17 residues. CDR3 residues: CASSGLRLESEIDTQYF. DNA of the CDR3: TGTGCCAGCAGTGGGCTGAGACTAGAATCAGAGATAGATACGCAGTATTTT.

The chain has TRBV5-1 and TRBJ1-1; D might be TRBD1 (6 bases). CDR3 length: 14 residues. V shed 4 bases and J shed 4 bases, with 14 bases lying between them. Germline values: CDR1 SGHRS, CDR2 YFSETQ. In DNA form, the CDR3 reads TGCGCCAGCAGCCCCAGGGGAGGGATCACTGAAGCTTTCTTT. Encoded protein: CASSPRGGITEAFF.

CDR3 amino acids: CASSKGYRARNTEAFF. CDR3 in DNA: TGTGCCAGCAGCAAAGGCTACAGGGCCAGAAACACTGAAGCTTTCTTT. The J gene is TRBJ1-1, the V gene TRBV21-1; TRBD1 is the table's D call, not checked against the DNA. TRBV21-1 is designated a pseudogene. The CDR3 has 16 amino acids.

The V and J genes are TRBV28 and TRBJ2-1; 10 nucleotides agree with TRBD2. V lost 8 bases and J lost 6; bases outside the gene matches: 13. The CDR3 covers 16 residues. Germline values: CDR1 MDHEN, CDR2 SYDVKM. CDR3 residues: CASRLAGGRRGNEQFF. CDR3 nucleotides: TGTGCCAGCCGATTAGCGGGAGGCCGGCGGGGCAATGAGCAGTTCTTC.

V usage is TRBV7-2 and J usage is TRBJ1-1; 9 bases fit TRBD1. There are 18 residues in the CDR3. Germline assignment: CDR1 SGHTA and CDR2 FQGNSA. The junction had 13 bases not matched to a gene; V was cut back by 1 base and J by 4 bases. The CDR3 spells CASSLGRTGAGVSTEAFF. The CDR3 DNA is TGTGCCAGCAGCTTAGGAAGGACAGGGGCAGGGGTGAGCACTGAAGCTTTCTTT.

This chain connects TRBV11-3 to TRBJ2-1; 10 nucleotides match TRBD2. CDR1 is SGHNT, CDR2 YENEEA, per germline. This CDR3 comprises 15 residues. The junction had 0 bases not matched to a gene; V was cut back by 1 base and J by 3 bases. The DNA of the CDR3 is TGTGCCAGCAGCTTAGCTAGCGGGGGCTACAATGAGCAGTTCTTC. Translating it yields CASSLASGGYNEQFF.

The chain combines TRBV10-1 with TRBJ2-1, with TRBD2 identical over 10 bases. V gave up 10 bases and J gave up 4 bases; unmatched junction bases: 7. Per the germline V gene, CDR1 is WNHNN and CDR2 is SYGVQD (reference sequence). There are 14 residues in the CDR3. The CDR3 here is CATLSGRGYNEQFF. The CDR3 coding sequence is TGCGCCACCTTAAGCGGGAGGGGTTACAATGAGCAGTTCTTC.

The V gene is TRBV7-3, the J gene TRBJ2-5, with D perhaps TRBD1 (5 bases). CDR3 length equals 14 residues. Per the germline V gene, CDR1 is SGHTA and CDR2 is FQGTGA. Trimming took off 4 bases at V and 5 bases at J, with 14 bases between the two ends. The CDR3 here is CASSSHSGSETQYF. CDR3 nucleotides: TGTGCCAGCAGCTCTCATTCAGGGTCGGAGACCCAGTACTTC.

The chain joins TRBV15 to TRBJ1-4, with 9 nucleotides matching TRBD1. In germline, CDR1 is LNHNV, CDR2 YYDKDF (reference sequence). Trimming took 7 bases from V and 7 from J; bases not matched to a gene: 4. The CDR3 runs to 13 residues. CDR3 in DNA: TGTGCCACCACGGGACAGGGTAGTGAAAAACTGTTTTTT. As protein: CATTGQGSEKLFF. The full variable domain, rest sourced from reference TRBV15 and TRBJ1-4, is DAMVIQNPRYQVTQFGKPVTLSCSQTLNHNVMYWYQQKSSQAPKLLFHYYDKDFNNEADTPDNFQSRRPNTSFCFLDIRSPGLGDTAMYLCATTGQGSEKLFFGSGTQLSVL.

The chain recombines TRBV29-1 with TRBJ2-5; D is undetermined. The germline CDR1 and CDR2 sequences are SQVTM and ANQGSEA. The germline V and J ends were trimmed by 1 base and 3 bases, with 12 bases remaining between them. CDR3 size: 14 residues. Written as DNA, the CDR3 is TGCAGCGTTGAAGCCCTCAGCCTCAAAGAGACCCAGTACTTC. Amino acid sequence: CSVEALSLKETQYF.

The rearrangement uses TRBV18 and TRBJ2-5, with D unresolved. Germline CDR1 KGHSH, CDR2 LQKENI. Trimming removed 4 bases at V and 5 bases at J, with 14 bases between. This CDR3 is built from 14 residues. CDR3 residues: CASSLSSPPETQYF. Here the CDR3 DNA reads TGTGCCAGCTCACTCTCGTCACCCCCGGAGACCCAGTACTTC. The full variable domain, completed using reference TRBV18 and TRBJ2-5, is NAGVMQNPRHLVRRRGQEARLRCSPMKGHSHVYWYRQLPEEGLKFMVYLQKENIIDESGMPKERFSAEFPKEGPSILRIQQVVRGDSAAYFCASSLSSPPETQYFGPGTRLLVL.

The rearrangement joins TRBV4-2 to TRBJ2-2; D is unresolved. Germline values: CDR1 LGHNA, CDR2 YNFKEQ. The CDR3 runs to 13 residues. V lost 0 bases to trimming and J lost 7 bases, with 6 bases between them. In DNA, the CDR3 is TGTGCCAGCAGCCAAGATGCTCTCGGGGAGCTGTTTTTT. Encoded protein: CASSQDALGELFF.

This clone was seen a single time. The V and J genes are TRBV7-8 and TRBJ2-1; TRBD2 is a possible D gene (5 bases). The CDR3 runs 16 residues. The germline CDR1 and CDR2 sequences are SGHVS and FQNEAQ. V was trimmed by 5 bases and J by 1 base, leaving 15 bases between them. CDR3 protein: CASSPHEGFSYNEQFF. The CDR3, as DNA: TGTGCCAGCAGCCCTCATGAGGGATTTTCCTACAATGAGCAGTTCTTC.